A single sample is the source of the 11 T cell receptor beta chains below, sequenced in a study of blood T cells in healthy people across ages. With a J-beta primer mix and a sample-barcoded 5' primer, a second PCR ran about 7 to 11 cycles. TCRdb fed the 5' RACE reads into MiXCR, producing one record per CDR3 protein. Of approximately 800,000 distinct CDR3 sequences listed, more than 25% are singletons. In addition, the sample was reused for a study of T cells of mothers and their children.

The sample consisted of blood. Receptors were obtained from a boy aged 5-17 years in good health.

Turning to this clonotype: A much larger clone differs by one base, so this may be a read error. This chain links TRBV2 with TRBJ2-1; TRBD1 agrees at 8 bases. The germline gives CDR1 SNHLY, CDR2 FYNNEI. This CDR3 has 15 residues. CDR3: CASSVGQGSYNVQFF. CDR3 nucleotide sequence: TGTGCCAGCAGTGTAGGACAGGGCAGCTACAATGTGCAGTTCTTC.

The V call is TRBV6-6, the J call TRBJ2-5; 8 bases are a match to TRBD2. Trimming removed 9 bases from V and 0 bases from J; junction bases left unmatched: 3. This CDR3 spans 13 amino acids. Germline CDR1 reads MNHNY; CDR2 reads SVGAGI (reference sequence). This CDR3 reads CARAGAHQETQYF. Written as DNA, the CDR3 is TGTGCCAGAGCGGGGGCACACCAAGAGACCCAGTACTTC.

This clonotype has just a few counts. The chain uses TRBV10-3 and TRBJ1-4; 10 bases are a match to TRBD1. Trimming removed 6 bases from V and 0 bases from J; junction bases left unmatched: 7. In germline, CDR1 is ENHRY, CDR2 SYGVKD. The CDR3 runs 17 residues. In nucleotides, the CDR3 is TGTGCCATCAGCCCGGGACAGGGGTCCTCAACTAATGAAAAACTGTTTTTT. Translation gives CAISPGQGSSTNEKLFF.

This clonotype was detected a few times. The chain uses TRBV27 and TRBJ2-3; D might be TRBD1 (5 bases). V dropped 6 bases and J dropped 1 base, with 14 bases sitting between them. Germline loops: CDR1 MNHEY, CDR2 SMNVEV (reference sequence). CDR3 length: 15 residues. DNA of the CDR3: TGTGCCAGCAGCTGGGCCAGGGTAGGCACAGATACGCAGTATTTT. This translates into CASSWARVGTDTQYF.

This chain links TRBV2 with TRBJ2-5; the match to TRBD2 covers 11 bases. This CDR3 is 15 amino acids long. Trimming took 3 bases from V and 3 from J; bases not matched to a gene: 3. The germline V gene encodes CDR1 SNHLY and CDR2 FYNNEI. The CDR3 sequence is CASSEWGLAEETQYF. CDR3 coding DNA: TGTGCCAGCAGTGAGTGGGGACTAGCGGAAGAGACCCAGTACTTC.

The CDR3 bases are TGTGCCACCAAGGGGGGGCACTCCTACGAGCAGTACTTC. It specifies CATKGGHSYEQYF. The V gene is TRBV27, the J gene TRBJ2-7; D is possibly TRBD2 (7 bases). This CDR3 comprises 13 residues. Trimming removed 10 bases at V and 0 bases at J, with 13 bases between. Per the germline V gene, CDR1 is MNHEY and CDR2 is SMNVEV (reference sequence).

This clonotype came up a few times. The CDR3 DNA sequence: TGTGCCAGCAGCCAACTAGCGGGCCCCTACAATGAGCAGTTCTTC. It encodes CASSQLAGPYNEQFF. V usage is TRBV3-1 and J usage is TRBJ2-1; TRBD2 aligns across 8 bases. Germline values: CDR1 LGHDT, CDR2 YNNKEL (reference sequence). The CDR3 sequence is 15 residues long. J was trimmed by 2 bases and V by 2 bases; bases with no gene match: 2.

This clonotype has a handful of counts. The chain joins TRBV3-1 to TRBJ2-7; 7 nucleotides match TRBD1. Trimming cost V 0 bases and J 4 bases; bases outside gene matches: 3. This CDR3 region has 14 residues. CDR1 and CDR2 from the germline V gene are LGHDT and YNNKEL (reference sequence). CDR3 sequence: CASSQDRGKYEQYF. As DNA, the CDR3 is TGTGCCAGCAGCCAAGACAGGGGGAAGTACGAGCAGTACTTC.

V gene TRBV20-1 combines with J gene TRBJ2-7; 11 nucleotides line up with TRBD2. Trimming removed 6 bases from V and 4 bases from J; junction bases left unmatched: 11. The CDR3 extends over 15 amino acids. Germline V gene sequence: CDR1 DFQATT, CDR2 SNEGSKA (reference sequence). CDR3 bases: TGCAGTGCAACTAGCGGGGGCCAACAAGGTTACGAGCAGTACTTC. Amino acid sequence: CSATSGGQQGYEQYF.

The chain employs TRBV21-1 and TRBJ2-5; the D call of TRBD2 is as the table states it, not checked on the DNA. TRBV21-1 is tagged as a pseudogene. The CDR3 runs 17 residues. The CDR3 sequence: CASSKEGGGSREETQYF. In nucleotides, the CDR3 is TGTGCCAGCAGCAAAGAGGGAGGGGGAAGTAGAGAAGAGACCCAGTACTTC.

CDR3 protein: CASSPAAGTSYEQYF. The CDR3, as DNA: TGTGCCAGCAGTCCAGCGGCGGGGACCTCCTACGAGCAGTACTTC. V usage is TRBV27 and J usage is TRBJ2-7; maybe TRBD2 (6 bases). Trimming took off 5 bases at V and 0 bases at J, with 14 bases between the two ends. This CDR3 region has 15 residues. Germline loops: CDR1 MNHEY, CDR2 SMNVEV (reference sequence).